Each of the 16 T cell receptor beta chains below was sequenced from the same sample in a study of T cell repertoires in cytomegalovirus infection. One entry per CDR3 protein results from TCRdb running MiXCR on the reads. The sample carries 450,000 to 550,000 distinct CDR3 sequences, approximately 15% recorded once. The specimen sequenced was CD8+ T cells from PBMCs. The receptors derive from a human donor in good health (CMV status not recorded). Some clones in this sample may be carry-over from other donors' samples.

The chain couples TRBV6-2 or TRBV6-3 to TRBJ2-7, with 8 bases fitting TRBD1. Germline CDR1 and CDR2: MNHEY and SVGEGT. This CDR3 is 13 amino acids long. The trim removed 8 bases at V and 1 base at J, leaving 4 bases unmatched. As DNA, the CDR3 is TGTGCCAGCGCAACAGGGGGGTCCTACGAGCAGTACTTC. As protein: CASATGGSYEQYF.

The chain is built from TRBV19 and TRBJ2-3; 8 bases line up with TRBD1. CDR1 is LNHDA, CDR2 SQIVND, per germline (reference sequence). V shed 10 bases, J shed 1 base, and the junction held 4 bases outside the gene matches. The CDR3 runs to 13 residues. CDR3 bases: TGTGCCACAGGACAGGGTGGCACAGATACGCAGTATTTT. Translating gives CATGQGGTDTQYF.

This clonotype has a handful of counts. The rearrangement joins TRBV5-1 to TRBJ2-1; no clear D. The germline CDR1 and CDR2 sequences are SGHRS and YFSETQ. V lost 4 bases, J lost 8 bases, and 13 bases lay in between. The CDR3 spans 13 residues. The CDR3 DNA reads TGCGCCAGCAGCATCTCGACGGCCGATGAGCAGTTCTTC. Translation gives CASSISTADEQFF.

Many counts were recorded for this clonotype. This chain connects TRBV6-1 to TRBJ2-7; no firm D call. The germline V gene has CDR1 MNHNS and CDR2 SASEGT. Trimming cost V 0 bases and J 1 base, with 10 bases left between them. This CDR3 is built from 15 residues. The CDR3 DNA is TGTGCCAGCAGTGAAGCGACGGGCAGTTCCTACGAGCAGTACTTC. Encoded protein: CASSEATGSSYEQYF.

In this sample, this clonotype turned up many times. The chain is built from TRBV25-1 and TRBJ2-5, with D possibly being TRBD1 or TRBD2 (6 bases each). The germline CDR1 and CDR2 sequences are MGHDK and SYGVNS. V lost 5 bases and J lost 4, with 14 bases in between. The CDR3 is 14 amino acids. The CDR3: CASSIDEGGETQYF. CDR3 DNA sequence: TGTGCCAGCAGTATTGATGAGGGGGGAGAGACCCAGTACTTC. The full variable domain, its missing parts supplied by reference TRBV25-1 and TRBJ2-5, is EADIYQTPRYLVIGTGKKITLECSQTMGHDKMYWYQQDPGMELHLIHYSYGVNSTEKGDLSSESTVSRIRTEHFPLTLESARPSHTSQYLCASSIDEGGETQYFGPGTRLLVL.

This chain joins TRBV5-6 and TRBJ2-4, with 11 bases aligning to TRBD1. The CDR3 loop spans 17 amino acids. The ends lost 4 bases at V and 3 bases at J; junction bases unmatched: 9. The germline V gene encodes CDR1 SGHDT and CDR2 YYEEEE. The DNA of the CDR3 is TGTGCCAGCAGCCAAACCGCCGGGACAGGGGGCAAAAACATTCAGTACTTC. It encodes CASSQTAGTGGKNIQYF.

There are many counts of this clonotype. The gene calls are TRBV7-3 and TRBJ2-7; 8 bases map to TRBD1. Trimming at V came to 5 bases and at J to 5 bases, leaving 8 bases not matched to a gene. Germline V gene sequence: CDR1 SGHTA, CDR2 FQGTGA. The CDR3 totals 14 residues. CDR3 sequence (DNA): TGTGCCAGCAGCCCTGGACAGGGTCTAGACGAGCAGTACTTC. It codes for CASSPGQGLDEQYF.

The gene calls are TRBV13 and TRBJ2-7, with D perhaps matching TRBD2 (6 bases). The CDR3 is 14 amino acids. V shed 5 bases and J shed 0 bases, with 11 bases lying between them. The V gene's germline CDR1 is PRHDT and CDR2 FYEKMQ (reference sequence). This chain's CDR3 is CASSGGLNSYEQYF. The CDR3 DNA is TGTGCCAGCAGCGGGGGACTGAACTCCTACGAGCAGTACTTC.

The rearrangement joins TRBV13 to TRBJ1-4, with 10 bases identical to TRBD1. Germline V gene sequence: CDR1 PRHDT, CDR2 FYEKMQ (reference sequence). This CDR3 has 18 amino acids. Trimming took 0 bases from V and 4 from J; bases not matched to a gene: 8. CDR3 loop: CASSLGGDRGLSNEKLFF. Written as DNA, the CDR3 is TGTGCCAGCAGCTTAGGGGGAGACAGGGGGCTTAGTAATGAAAAACTGTTTTTT.

A few counts support this clonotype. The chain links TRBV5-1 to TRBJ2-7, with 8 bases lining up with TRBD1. CDR1 is SGHRS and CDR2 is YFSETQ in the germline V gene. The CDR3 runs 15 residues. J was trimmed by 3 bases and V by 2 bases; bases with no gene match: 7. CDR3 amino acids: CASSFGTGGNYEQYF. The CDR3 region has the DNA TGCGCCAGCAGCTTCGGAACAGGGGGTAACTACGAGCAGTACTTC.

On this clonotype itself: The junction does not match germline at one end; this may be a read error. This chain connects TRBV5-6 to TRBJ2-6; weak D call: TRBD1 (5 bases). The CDR3 consists of 16 residues. Germline-derived CDR1 and CDR2 are SGHDT and YYEEEE. The CDR3 loop reads CASSLDRSSGANVLAF. The CDR3 nucleotides are TGTGCCAGCAGCTTAGATCGGTCCTCTGGGGCCAACGTCCTGGCTTTC.

A note on this clonotype: One end of the junction does not line up with germline, which may come from a read error. The chain combines TRBV6-8 with TRBJ1-6, with D possibly matching TRBD1 (6 bases). Germline values: CDR1 MNHGY, CDR2 SAAAGT. This CDR3 contains 17 residues. The CDR3, as DNA: TGTGTCAGCAGTTACTCGGATGCTGGGACATATAATTCACCCCTCCACTTT. Translation gives CVSSYSDAGTYNSPLHF.

This clonotype appeared many times. This sequence joins TRBV6-6 and TRBJ2-1; 8 nucleotides match TRBD2. Germline assignment: CDR1 MNHNY and CDR2 SVGAGI (reference sequence). There are 15 residues in the CDR3. The ends lost 7 bases at V and 8 bases at J; junction bases unmatched: 13. CDR3 nucleotides: TGTGCCAGCAAAGCTTCGAGCGGGAGTAACCATGAGCAGTTCTTC. Protein sequence: CASKASSGSNHEQFF.

This clonotype was recorded at least ten times. This chain links TRBV7-3 with TRBJ2-7; maybe TRBD2 (5 bases). This CDR3 has 15 residues. CDR1 and CDR2 (germline): SGHTA, FQGTGA. V was cut by 3 bases and J by 2 bases, with 14 bases left in between. The CDR3 bases are TGTGCCAGCAGCTTCACCGGAGGCAAACCCTACGAGCAGTACTTC. Translating gives CASSFTGGKPYEQYF. The complete variable domain, with remaining parts taken from reference TRBV7-3 and TRBJ2-7, reads GAGVSQTPSNKVTEKGKYVELRCDPISGHTALYWYRQSLGQGPEFLIYFQGTGAADDSGLPNDRFFAVRPEGSVSTLKIQRTERGDSAVYLCASSFTGGKPYEQYFGPGTRLTVT.

The chain is built from TRBV4-1 and TRBJ2-7; D is possibly TRBD1 (6 bases). This CDR3 has 14 amino acids. V shed 3 bases and J shed 3 bases, with 12 bases lying between them. CDR1 and CDR2 (germline): MGHRA, YSYEKL. This chain's CDR3 is CASSHRDTFYEQYF. The CDR3 DNA reads TGCGCCAGCAGCCACCGGGACACGTTCTACGAGCAGTACTTC.

V usage is TRBV2 and J usage is TRBJ2-1, with D maybe TRBD1 (7 bases). The CDR3 has 15 residues. Trimming shortened V by 7 bases and J by 0 bases, and 13 bases separated the two germline ends. Germline CDR1 SNHLY, CDR2 FYNNEI. This CDR3 reads CASTVEGASYNEQFF. CDR3 DNA: TGTGCCAGCACCGTGGAGGGGGCCTCCTACAATGAGCAGTTCTTC.